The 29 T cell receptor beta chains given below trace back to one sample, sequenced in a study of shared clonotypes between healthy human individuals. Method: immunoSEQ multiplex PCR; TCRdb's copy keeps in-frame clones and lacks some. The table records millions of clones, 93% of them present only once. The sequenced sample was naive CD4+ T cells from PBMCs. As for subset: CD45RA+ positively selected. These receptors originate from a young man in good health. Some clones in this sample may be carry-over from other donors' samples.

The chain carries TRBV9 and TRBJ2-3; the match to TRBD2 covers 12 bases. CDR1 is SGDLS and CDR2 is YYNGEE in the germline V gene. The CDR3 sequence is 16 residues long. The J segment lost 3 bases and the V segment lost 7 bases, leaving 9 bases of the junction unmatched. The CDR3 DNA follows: TGTGCCAGCTCTACCGACCTAGCGGGAGGGACAGATACGCAGTATTTT. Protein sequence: CASSTDLAGGTDTQYF.

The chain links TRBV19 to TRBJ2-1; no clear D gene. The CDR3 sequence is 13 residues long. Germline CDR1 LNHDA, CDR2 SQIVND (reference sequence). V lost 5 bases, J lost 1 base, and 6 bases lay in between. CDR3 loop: CASSRVSYNEQFF. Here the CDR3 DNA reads TGTGCCAGTAGTCGGGTGTCCTACAATGAGCAGTTCTTC.

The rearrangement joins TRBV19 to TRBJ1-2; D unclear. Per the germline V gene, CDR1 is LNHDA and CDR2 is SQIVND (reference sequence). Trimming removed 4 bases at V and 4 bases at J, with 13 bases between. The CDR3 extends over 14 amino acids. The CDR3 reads CASSSGPPSYGYTF. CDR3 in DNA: TGTGCCAGTAGTAGCGGCCCTCCAAGCTATGGCTACACCTTC.

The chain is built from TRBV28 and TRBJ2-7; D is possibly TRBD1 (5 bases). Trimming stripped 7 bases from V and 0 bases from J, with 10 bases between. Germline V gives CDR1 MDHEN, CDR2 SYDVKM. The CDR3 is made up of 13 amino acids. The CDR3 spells CASKITGSYEQYF. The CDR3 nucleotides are TGTGCCAGCAAAATAACAGGCTCCTACGAGCAGTACTTC.

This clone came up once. CDR3 loop: CASTDRQAQHF. The DNA of the CDR3 is TGTGCCAGTACTGACAGACAGGCCCAGCATTTT. The chain links TRBV19 to TRBJ1-5; tentative D call: TRBD1 (6 bases). V gave up 7 bases and J gave up 11 bases, with 12 bases separating them. CDR1 LNHDA and CDR2 SQIVND come from the germline V gene (reference sequence). This CDR3 has 11 amino acids.

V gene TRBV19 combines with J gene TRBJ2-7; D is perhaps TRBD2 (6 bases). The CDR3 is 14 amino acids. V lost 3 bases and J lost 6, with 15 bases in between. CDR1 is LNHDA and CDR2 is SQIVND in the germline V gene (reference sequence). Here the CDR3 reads CASSMDGSTSEQYF. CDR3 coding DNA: TGTGCCAGTAGTATGGACGGGAGTACCTCCGAGCAGTACTTC.

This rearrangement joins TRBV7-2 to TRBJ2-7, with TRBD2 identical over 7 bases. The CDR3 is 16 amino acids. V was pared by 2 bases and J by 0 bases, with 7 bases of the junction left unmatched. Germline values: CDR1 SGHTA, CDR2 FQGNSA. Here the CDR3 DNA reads TGTGCCAGCAGCTTATACTCGGCTAGCGGCTCCTACGAGCAGTACTTC. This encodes CASSLYSASGSYEQYF.

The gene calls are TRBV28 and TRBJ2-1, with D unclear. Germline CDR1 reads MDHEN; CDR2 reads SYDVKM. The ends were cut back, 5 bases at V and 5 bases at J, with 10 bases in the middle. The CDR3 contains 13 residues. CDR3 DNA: TGTGCCAGCAGTCCCGTTAATGACAATGAGCAGTTCTTC. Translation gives CASSPVNDNEQFF.

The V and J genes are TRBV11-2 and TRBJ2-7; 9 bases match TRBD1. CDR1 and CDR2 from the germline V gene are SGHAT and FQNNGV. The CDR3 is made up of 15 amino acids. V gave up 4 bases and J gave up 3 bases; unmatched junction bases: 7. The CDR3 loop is CASSSPSTGGYEQYF. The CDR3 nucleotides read TGTGCCAGCAGCTCCCCCTCGACAGGGGGCTACGAGCAGTACTTC.

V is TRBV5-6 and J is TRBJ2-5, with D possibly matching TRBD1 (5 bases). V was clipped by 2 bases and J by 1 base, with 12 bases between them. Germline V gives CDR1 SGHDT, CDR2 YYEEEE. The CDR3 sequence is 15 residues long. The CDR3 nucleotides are TGTGCCAGCAGCTTTTATAGGGGTACCCAAGAGACCCAGTACTTC. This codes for CASSFYRGTQETQYF.

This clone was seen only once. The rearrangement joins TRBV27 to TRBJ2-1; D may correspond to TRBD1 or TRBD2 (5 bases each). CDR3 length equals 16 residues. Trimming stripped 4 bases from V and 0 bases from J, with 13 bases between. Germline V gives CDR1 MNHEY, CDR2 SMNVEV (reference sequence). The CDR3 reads CASSSPGRSSYNEQFF. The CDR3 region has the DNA TGTGCCAGCAGTTCACCGGGACGGAGCTCCTACAATGAGCAGTTCTTC.

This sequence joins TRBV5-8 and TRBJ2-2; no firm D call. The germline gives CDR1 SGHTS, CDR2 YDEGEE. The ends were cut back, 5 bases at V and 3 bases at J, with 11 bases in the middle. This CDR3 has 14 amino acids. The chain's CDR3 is CASRLIAYTGELFF. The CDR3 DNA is TGTGCCAGCAGACTAATTGCGTACACCGGGGAGCTGTTTTTT.

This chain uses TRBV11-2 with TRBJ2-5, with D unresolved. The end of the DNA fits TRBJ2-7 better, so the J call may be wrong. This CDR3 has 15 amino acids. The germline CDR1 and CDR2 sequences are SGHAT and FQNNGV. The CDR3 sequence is CASSPLTVSSYEQYF. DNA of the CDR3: TGTGCCAGCAGCCCCCTAACGGTCTCTTCCTACGAGCAGTACTTC.

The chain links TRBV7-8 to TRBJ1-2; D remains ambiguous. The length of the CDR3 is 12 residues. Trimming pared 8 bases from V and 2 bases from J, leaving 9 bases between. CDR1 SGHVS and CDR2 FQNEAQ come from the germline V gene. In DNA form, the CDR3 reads TGTGCCAGCGCCAGCATGAACTATGGCTACACCTTC. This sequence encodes CASASMNYGYTF.

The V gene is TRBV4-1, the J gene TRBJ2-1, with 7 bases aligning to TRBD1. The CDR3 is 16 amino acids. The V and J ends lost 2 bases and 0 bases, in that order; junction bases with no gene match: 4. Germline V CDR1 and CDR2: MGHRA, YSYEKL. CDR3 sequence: CASSQRGDSSYNEQFF. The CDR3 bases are TGCGCCAGCAGCCAACGTGGGGACAGCTCCTACAATGAGCAGTTCTTC.

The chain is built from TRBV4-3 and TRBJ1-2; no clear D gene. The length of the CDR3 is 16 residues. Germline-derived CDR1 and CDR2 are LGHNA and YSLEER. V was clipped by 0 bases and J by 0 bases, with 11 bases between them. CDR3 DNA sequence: TGCGCCAGCAGCCAAGATTGGAGGGTTACTAACTATGGCTACACCTTC. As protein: CASSQDWRVTNYGYTF.

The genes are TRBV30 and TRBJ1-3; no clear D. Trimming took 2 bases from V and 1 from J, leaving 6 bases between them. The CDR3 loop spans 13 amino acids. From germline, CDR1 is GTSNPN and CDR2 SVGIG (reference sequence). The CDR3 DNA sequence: TGTGCCTGGAGTTACGGGTCTGGAAACACCATATATTTT. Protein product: CAWSYGSGNTIYF. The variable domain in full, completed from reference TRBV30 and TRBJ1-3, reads SQTIHQWPATLVQPVGSPLSLECTVEGTSNPNLYWYRQAAGRGLQLLFYSVGIGQISSEVPQNLSASRPQDRQFILSSKKLLLSDSGFYLCAWSYGSGNTIYFGEGSWLTVV.

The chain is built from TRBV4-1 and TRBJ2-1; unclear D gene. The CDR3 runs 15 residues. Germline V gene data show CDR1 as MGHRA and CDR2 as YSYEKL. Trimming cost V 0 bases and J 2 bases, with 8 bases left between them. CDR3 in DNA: TGCGCCAGCAGCCAAGATCTTACAGCCTACAATGAGCAGTTCTTC. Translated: CASSQDLTAYNEQFF.

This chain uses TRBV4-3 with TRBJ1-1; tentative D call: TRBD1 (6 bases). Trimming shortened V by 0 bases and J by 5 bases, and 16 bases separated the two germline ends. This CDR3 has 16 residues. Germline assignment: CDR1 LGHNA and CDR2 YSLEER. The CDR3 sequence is CASSQDAAGAPTEAFF. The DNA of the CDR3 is TGCGCCAGCAGCCAAGATGCGGCGGGGGCCCCAACTGAAGCTTTCTTT.

CDR3 nucleotide sequence: TGTGCCAGCAGTTTCTTAAGCTCTGGAAACACCATATATTTT. Its protein product is CASSFLSSGNTIYF. The chain couples TRBV7-9 to TRBJ1-3; D not certain. This CDR3 has 14 amino acids. CDR1 is SEHNR, CDR2 FQNEAQ, per germline (reference sequence). The V gene lost 6 bases and the J gene lost 0 bases, with 9 bases spanning the gap.

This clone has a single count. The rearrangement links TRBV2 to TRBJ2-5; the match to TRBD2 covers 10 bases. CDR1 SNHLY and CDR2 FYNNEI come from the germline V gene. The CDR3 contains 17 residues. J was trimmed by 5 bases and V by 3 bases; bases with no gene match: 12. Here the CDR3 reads CASSDSSGSTGRETQYF. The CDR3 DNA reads TGTGCCAGCAGTGATTCTAGCGGGAGTACTGGTAGGGAGACCCAGTACTTC. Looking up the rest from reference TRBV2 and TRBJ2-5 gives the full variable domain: EPEVTQTPSHQVTQMGQEVILRCVPISNHLYFYWYRQILGQKVEFLVSFYNNEISEKSEIFDDQFSVERPDGSNFTLKIRSTKLEDSAMYFCASSDSSGSTGRETQYFGPGTRLLVL.

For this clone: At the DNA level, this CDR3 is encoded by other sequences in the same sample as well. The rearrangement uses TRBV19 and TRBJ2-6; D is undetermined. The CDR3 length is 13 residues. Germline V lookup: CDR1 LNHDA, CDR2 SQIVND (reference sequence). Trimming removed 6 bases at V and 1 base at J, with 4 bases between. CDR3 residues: CASSSSGANVLTF. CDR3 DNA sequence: TGTGCCAGTAGCTCGTCTGGGGCCAACGTCCTGACTTTC.

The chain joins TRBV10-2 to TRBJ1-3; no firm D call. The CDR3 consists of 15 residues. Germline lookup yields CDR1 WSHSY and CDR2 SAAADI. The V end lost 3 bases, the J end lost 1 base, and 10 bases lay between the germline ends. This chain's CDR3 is CASSDWASSGNTIYF. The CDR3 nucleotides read TGCGCCAGCAGTGATTGGGCGTCGTCTGGAAACACCATATATTTT.

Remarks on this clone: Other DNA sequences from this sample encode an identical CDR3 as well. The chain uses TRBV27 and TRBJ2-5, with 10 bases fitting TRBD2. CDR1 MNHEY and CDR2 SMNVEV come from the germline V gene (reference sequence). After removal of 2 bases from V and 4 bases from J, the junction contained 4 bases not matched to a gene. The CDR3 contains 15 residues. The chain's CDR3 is CASSLGLAGAETQYF. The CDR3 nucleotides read TGTGCCAGCAGTTTAGGGCTAGCGGGAGCAGAGACCCAGTACTTC.

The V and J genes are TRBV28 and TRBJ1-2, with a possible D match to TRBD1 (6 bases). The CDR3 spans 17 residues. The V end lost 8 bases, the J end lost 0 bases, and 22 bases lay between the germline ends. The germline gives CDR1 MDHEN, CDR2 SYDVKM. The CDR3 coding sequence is TGTGCCAGCCTCCAGTGGGGGGGGCGGAGTCCTAACTATGGCTACACCTTC. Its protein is CASLQWGGRSPNYGYTF.

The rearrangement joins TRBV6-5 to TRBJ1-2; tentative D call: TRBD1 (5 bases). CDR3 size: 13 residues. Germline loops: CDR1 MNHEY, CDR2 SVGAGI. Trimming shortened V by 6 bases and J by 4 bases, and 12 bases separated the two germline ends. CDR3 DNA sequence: TGTGCCAGCAGACGGGACCCAGCCTATGGCTACACCTTC. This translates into CASRRDPAYGYTF.

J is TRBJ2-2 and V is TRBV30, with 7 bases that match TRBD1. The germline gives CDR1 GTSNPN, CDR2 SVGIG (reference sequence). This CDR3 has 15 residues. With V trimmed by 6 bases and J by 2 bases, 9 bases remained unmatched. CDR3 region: CACNAGTANTGELFF. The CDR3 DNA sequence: TGTGCCTGCAATGCCGGGACAGCAAACACCGGGGAGCTGTTTTTT. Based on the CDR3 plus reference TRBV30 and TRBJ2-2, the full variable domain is SQTIHQWPATLVQPVGSPLSLECTVEGTSNPNLYWYRQAAGRGLQLLFYSVGIGQISSEVPQNLSASRPQDRQFILSSKKLLLSDSGFYLCACNAGTANTGELFFGEGSRLTVL.

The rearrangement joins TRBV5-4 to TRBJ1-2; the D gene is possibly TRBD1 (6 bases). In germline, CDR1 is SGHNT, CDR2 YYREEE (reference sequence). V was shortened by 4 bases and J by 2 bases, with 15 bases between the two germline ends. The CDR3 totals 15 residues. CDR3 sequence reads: CASSTGGGANYGYTF. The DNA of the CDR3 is TGTGCCAGCAGCACAGGAGGGGGGGCAAACTATGGCTACACCTTC. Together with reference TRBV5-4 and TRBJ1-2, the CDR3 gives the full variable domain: ETGVTQSPTHLIKTRGQQVTLRCSSQSGHNTVSWYQQALGQGPQFIFQYYREEENGRGNFPPRFSGLQFPNYSSELNVNALELDDSALYLCASSTGGGANYGYTFGSGTRLTVV.

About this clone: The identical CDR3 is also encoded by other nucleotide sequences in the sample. This chain's CDR3 is CASSLVNEKLFF. The CDR3 DNA sequence: TGTGCCAGCAGTTTGGTAAATGAAAAACTGTTTTTT. This chain connects TRBV28 to TRBJ1-4; D gene ambiguous. V gave up 3 bases and J gave up 5 bases, with 4 bases separating them. The CDR3 extends over 12 amino acids. CDR1 and CDR2 from the germline V gene are MDHEN and SYDVKM.